One and the same sample provided the 31 T cell receptor beta chains below, sequenced in a study of PD-L1 blockade in urothelial cancer. Measured with immunoSEQ multiplex PCR; TCRdb has only the in-frame clones, and not every one. The sample includes 1,300 or so clones, around 40% of them seen just once. This material consisted of tumor tissue, taken before atezolizumab (anti-PD-L1) treatment. Source of these receptors: a man in his 60s with urothelial cancer.

Regarding this clone: The junction departs from germline at one end; a sequencing error may be responsible. This chain links TRBV10-3 with TRBJ2-2; D might be TRBD1 or TRBD2, each matching 5 bases. The CDR3 runs to 13 residues. Germline V gene sequence: CDR1 ENHRY, CDR2 SYGVKD. The CDR3 sequence is CASSEGFAGELFF. The CDR3 coding sequence is TGTGCCAGCAGTGAGGGGTTCGCCGGGGAGCTGTTTTTT.

The CDR3 spells CASSESAIYNSPLHF. The CDR3 DNA follows: TGTGCCAGCAGTGAATCCGCGATTTATAATTCACCCCTCCACTTT. The gene calls are TRBV25-1 and TRBJ1-6; no clear D gene. V dropped 1 base and J dropped 4 bases, with 8 bases sitting between them. The V gene's germline CDR1 is MGHDK and CDR2 SYGVNS. The CDR3 spans 15 residues.

In its sample, this clone ranks as large (0.1 to 1%). The V and J genes are TRBV9 and TRBJ2-7; 11 bases are shared with TRBD2. The CDR3 consists of 16 residues. Germline assignment: CDR1 SGDLS and CDR2 YYNGEE. The V segment lost 5 bases and the J segment 5 bases; nucleotides outside the gene matches: 12. As DNA, the CDR3 is TGTGCCAGCAGTTCCTGGCTAGCGGGGGGTGCGGACGAGCAGTACTTC. As protein: CASSSWLAGGADEQYF.

The chain carries TRBV6-8 and TRBJ2-3; perhaps TRBD2 as D (5 bases). V lost 2 bases to trimming and J lost 2 bases, with 8 bases between them. The length of the CDR3 is 14 residues. Germline loops: CDR1 MNHGY, CDR2 SAAAGT. As DNA, the CDR3 is TGTGCCAGCAGTTACCGAGGGCTCACAGATACGCAGTATTTT. Residues: CASSYRGLTDTQYF.

The chain couples TRBV30 to TRBJ2-7, with 7 bases matching TRBD1. Germline assignment: CDR1 GTSNPN and CDR2 SVGIG (reference sequence). The ends lost 5 bases at V and 5 bases at J; junction bases unmatched: 6. This CDR3 comprises 12 residues. This CDR3 is CAWGGTGDEQYF. CDR3 coding DNA: TGTGCCTGGGGGGGAACAGGGGACGAGCAGTACTTC.

This clone was observed a handful of times. The chain has TRBV14 and TRBJ1-6; TRBD1 is a possible D gene (5 bases). This CDR3 spans 15 amino acids. The germline V and J ends were trimmed by 0 bases and 10 bases, with 13 bases remaining between them. Germline CDR1 SGHDN, CDR2 FVKESK. For the CDR3, the DNA is TGTGCCAGCAGCCAAGATCCCGCAGGGAAATCACCCCTCCACTTT. It codes for CASSQDPAGKSPLHF. The full variable domain, completed using reference TRBV14 and TRBJ1-6, is EAGVTQFPSHSVIEKGQTVTLRCDPISGHDNLYWYRRVMGKEIKFLLHFVKESKQDESGMPNNRFLAERTGGTYSTLKVQPAELEDSGVYFCASSQDPAGKSPLHFGNGTRLTVT.

This clone has just a few counts. The chain links TRBV6-8 to TRBJ1-1, with D uncertain. Germline CDR1 and CDR2: MNHGY and SAAAGT. Between the trimmed V and J ends, which lost 2 bases and 3 bases, there was a span of 7 bases. The CDR3 spans 13 residues. Here the CDR3 reads CASSYQVHTEAFF. In DNA form, the CDR3 reads TGTGCCAGCAGTTACCAGGTGCACACTGAAGCTTTCTTT.

The rearrangement joins TRBV19 to TRBJ2-1; 8 bases map to TRBD1. Germline V gives CDR1 LNHDA, CDR2 SQIVND (reference sequence). Trimming took 8 bases from V and 9 from J; bases not matched to a gene: 12. CDR3 size: 14 residues. The CDR3 reads CASHAQTGVGEQFF. The DNA of the CDR3 is TGTGCCAGTCACGCGCAGACAGGGGTGGGTGAGCAGTTCTTC.

The chain is built from TRBV19 and TRBJ1-5, with unresolved D. The germline V and J ends were trimmed by 5 bases and 2 bases, with 13 bases remaining between them. Germline V gives CDR1 LNHDA, CDR2 SQIVND (reference sequence). This CDR3 contains 15 residues. The CDR3 DNA reads as TGTGCCAGTAGTCCTTGGAGGTTGGGCAATCAGCCCCAGCATTTT. Its translation: CASSPWRLGNQPQHF.

By share of the sample, this clone is large. This chain joins TRBV29-1 and TRBJ2-3; D is unclear. There are 13 residues in the CDR3. Trimming took off 4 bases at V and 0 bases at J, with 8 bases between the two ends. The germline V gene encodes CDR1 SQVTM and CDR2 ANQGSEA. The CDR3 coding sequence is TGCAGCGTTGTGGGTACTAGCACAGATACGCAGTATTTT. Its protein product is CSVVGTSTDTQYF.

With regard to this clone: It is unclear where the CDR3 begins or ends on the DNA, so no DNA is shown, and the CDR3 is as TCRdb lists it. This chain links TRBV18 with TRBJ2-7; no check of the table's D call, TRBD1, against the DNA was made. Ends included, the CDR3 has 16 residues. Germline-derived CDR1 and CDR2 are KGHSH and LQKENI. The CDR3: CASSPGPKGQNYEQYF.

This clone came up a few times. The J gene is TRBJ1-3, the V gene TRBV6-8, with no clear D. Germline CDR1 and CDR2: MNHGY and SAAAGT. There are 13 residues in the CDR3. Trimming took off 4 bases at V and 1 base at J, with 5 bases between the two ends. The CDR3 nucleotides read TGTGCCAGCAGTTTCAGGTCTGGAAACACCATATATTTT. Translation gives CASSFRSGNTIYF.

V is TRBV11-1 and J is TRBJ1-3, with 7 bases aligning to TRBD1. Germline CDR1 and CDR2: SGHAT and FQDESV (reference sequence). V lost 7 bases to trimming and J lost 0 bases; unmatched junction nucleotides: 9. This CDR3 contains 16 residues. The CDR3 reads CASNSDRSLSGNTIYF. The CDR3 DNA sequence: TGTGCCAGCAACTCGGACAGGTCGCTCTCTGGAAACACCATATATTTT.

This clone has a handful of counts. This chain links TRBV6-1 with TRBJ1-2; D call uncertain. V was shortened by 1 base and J by 4 bases, with 10 bases between the two germline ends. From germline, CDR1 is MNHNS and CDR2 SASEGT. The CDR3 has 14 residues. CDR3 amino acids: CASSEGGTSYGYTF. DNA for the CDR3: TGTGCCAGCAGTGAAGGGGGAACAAGCTATGGCTACACCTTC.

This clone showed up just a few times. The chain joins TRBV6-1 to TRBJ1-5; D remains ambiguous. Germline assignment: CDR1 MNHNS and CDR2 SASEGT. The length of the CDR3 is 14 residues. Trimming pared 1 base from V and 5 bases from J, leaving 9 bases between. Here the CDR3 DNA reads TGTGCCAGCAGTGAAGTCGGGCACTATCAGCCCCAGCATTTT. Translated: CASSEVGHYQPQHF.

This clone has a handful of counts. The J gene is TRBJ2-7, the V gene TRBV11-3; 15 bases align to TRBD2. CDR1 is SGHNT, CDR2 YENEEA, per germline. Unmatched junction bases numbered 2, after V lost 5 bases and J lost 3 bases. The CDR3 is made up of 15 amino acids. CDR3 amino acids: CASSPGLAGGYEQYF. The CDR3 region has the DNA TGTGCCAGCAGCCCGGGACTAGCGGGAGGCTACGAGCAGTACTTC.

The rearrangement links TRBV6-7 to TRBJ2-1; 10 nucleotides align to TRBD1. TRBV6-7 is placed among ORFs of uncertain function. There are 15 residues in the CDR3. The ends lost 8 bases at V and 11 bases at J; junction bases unmatched: 15. The CDR3 reads CASHPGQGFTWQQFF. The CDR3 nucleotides read TGTGCCAGCCACCCGGGACAGGGGTTTACGTGGCAGCAGTTCTTC.

The chain employs TRBV30 and TRBJ2-3; a possible D gene is TRBD1 (5 bases). The CDR3 is made up of 13 amino acids. Germline loops: CDR1 GTSNPN, CDR2 SVGIG (reference sequence). Trimming pared 4 bases from V and 2 bases from J, leaving 10 bases between. The CDR3 loop is CAWKTENTDTQYF. The CDR3 nucleotides read TGTGCCTGGAAGACAGAAAACACAGATACGCAGTATTTT.

This clone was counted only a few times. The chain recombines TRBV30 with TRBJ1-1; D remains ambiguous. The germline V gene encodes CDR1 GTSNPN and CDR2 SVGIG (reference sequence). V was pared by 0 bases and J by 6 bases, with 17 bases between. The CDR3 runs 15 residues. DNA of the CDR3: TGTGCCTGGAGTGTACGAAGGGCGCGGGTCGCTGAAGCTTTCTTT. Amino acid sequence: CAWSVRRARVAEAFF.

This clone was seen once. The V gene is TRBV19, the J gene TRBJ1-2, with D hard to call. CDR1 is LNHDA, CDR2 SQIVND, per germline (reference sequence). This CDR3 spans 13 amino acids. Trimming took 0 bases from V and 4 from J, leaving 6 bases between them. The CDR3 region has the DNA TGTGCCAGTAGTATAGAAGGCCGCTATGGCTACACCTTC. Amino acids: CASSIEGRYGYTF.

This clone was seen a single time. The rearrangement links TRBV25-1 to TRBJ1-5; 7 bases are shared with TRBD1. This CDR3 comprises 14 residues. Germline trimming cut 6 bases from V and 3 bases from J; bases unmatched to any gene: 5. The germline gives CDR1 MGHDK, CDR2 SYGVNS. The CDR3 region is CASRGQGDNQPQHF. The CDR3 nucleotides read TGTGCCAGCAGGGGGCAGGGGGACAATCAGCCCCAGCATTTT.

The chain recombines TRBV6-1 with TRBJ1-6, with D possibly matching TRBD1 (5 bases). The CDR3 runs to 17 residues. The ends were cut back, 1 base at V and 8 bases at J, with 18 bases in the middle. Looked up from germline, CDR1 is MNHNS and CDR2 is SASEGT. CDR3 DNA: TGTGCCAGCAGTGAAGTTGCTGCGGGACCGACTTATTCACCCCTCCACTTT. It codes for CASSEVAAGPTYSPLHF.

Sample share makes this clone medium-sized. The chain uses TRBV6-8 and TRBJ1-1, with TRBD1 matching 8 bases. V trimming: 6 bases; J trimming: 0 bases; junction bases outside the gene matches: 12. The CDR3 totals 17 residues. Germline V gene sequence: CDR1 MNHGY, CDR2 SAAAGT. CDR3: CASSPGRQGKMNTEAFF. In DNA form, the CDR3 reads TGTGCCAGCAGCCCCGGTCGACAGGGGAAGATGAACACTGAAGCTTTCTTT.

In its sample, this clone was seen a few times. The J gene is TRBJ2-3, the V gene TRBV2, with 7 positions matching TRBD2. The germline gives CDR1 SNHLY, CDR2 FYNNEI. The ends lost 5 bases at V and 2 bases at J; junction bases unmatched: 4. The CDR3 covers 14 residues. The CDR3 is CASSPGGTTDTQYF. The CDR3 DNA follows: TGTGCCAGCAGTCCCGGGGGGACCACAGATACGCAGTATTTT. The variable domain in full, completed from reference TRBV2 and TRBJ2-3, reads EPEVTQTPSHQVTQMGQEVILRCVPISNHLYFYWYRQILGQKVEFLVSFYNNEISEKSEIFDDQFSVERPDGSNFTLKIRSTKLEDSAMYFCASSPGGTTDTQYFGPGTRLTVL.

The rearrangement uses TRBV19 and TRBJ1-5, with a tentative D call TRBD1 (6 bases). The germline V gene has CDR1 LNHDA and CDR2 SQIVND (reference sequence). The ends were cut back, 5 bases at V and 3 bases at J, with 11 bases in the middle. The CDR3 has 14 amino acids. The CDR3 region is CASSPWGPNQPQHF. The CDR3 DNA is TGTGCCAGTAGTCCGTGGGGGCCCAATCAGCCCCAGCATTTT. Filled out from reference TRBV19 and TRBJ1-5, the complete variable domain reads DGGITQSPKYLFRKEGQNVTLSCEQNLNHDAMYWYRQDPGQGLRLIYYSQIVNDFQKGDIAEGYSVSREKKESFPLTVTSAQKNPTAFYLCASSPWGPNQPQHFGDGTRLSIL.

V and J are TRBV5-1 and TRBJ2-7, with D perhaps matching TRBD1 (6 bases). Germline V gives CDR1 SGHRS, CDR2 YFSETQ. This CDR3 has 14 amino acids. The V end was cut by 0 bases, the J end by 7 bases, with 14 bases between. CDR3 DNA sequence: TGCGCCAGCAGCTTGGGGCCGACAGGAGAAGAGCAGTACTTC. It translates to CASSLGPTGEEQYF.

V is TRBV12-5 and J is TRBJ1-1; possibly TRBD1 for D (5 bases). This CDR3 has 13 residues. With 0 bases removed from V and 10 bases from J, the gap between germline ends came to 12 bases. CDR1 is LGHNT and CDR2 is FRNRAP in the germline V gene. CDR3 sequence: CASGLVGTGAAFF. CDR3 nucleotide sequence: TGTGCTAGTGGTTTGGTAGGGACCGGGGCAGCTTTCTTT.

The chain couples TRBV12-5 to TRBJ2-6, with D hard to call. Germline CDR1 LGHNT, CDR2 FRNRAP. The CDR3 contains 16 residues. Trimming left V 0 bases short and J 4 bases short, with 10 bases between. CDR3 sequence: CASGLVAGSGANVLTF. CDR3 nucleotide sequence: TGTGCTAGTGGTTTGGTAGCCGGGTCCGGGGCCAACGTCCTGACTTTC. The entire variable domain, with the rest obtained from reference TRBV12-5 and TRBJ2-6, is as follows: DARVTQTPRHKVTEMGQEVTMRCQPILGHNTVFWYRQTMMQGLELLAYFRNRAPLDDSGMPKDRFSAEMPDATLATLKIQPSEPRDSAVYFCASGLVAGSGANVLTFGAGSRLTVL.

The V call is TRBV19, the J call TRBJ2-5; 8 bases fit TRBD1. The CDR3 contains 12 residues. Germline V lookup: CDR1 LNHDA, CDR2 SQIVND (reference sequence). V lost 9 bases to trimming and J lost 3 bases; unmatched junction nucleotides: 3. The chain's CDR3 is CARTGVKETQYF. For the CDR3, the DNA is TGTGCCAGGACAGGGGTAAAAGAGACCCAGTACTTC.

This clone came up a few times. The chain combines TRBV11-3 with TRBJ2-7; D might be TRBD1 or TRBD2, each matching 5 bases. This CDR3 spans 14 amino acids. Germline loops: CDR1 SGHNT, CDR2 YENEEA. Trimming removed 5 bases at V and 5 bases at J, with 16 bases between. CDR3 sequence reads: CASSVGRLSNEQYF. CDR3 in DNA: TGTGCCAGCAGCGTGGGACGGCTATCTAACGAGCAGTACTTC.

This clone is medium-sized by share. In nucleotides, the CDR3 is TGTGCCAGCAGTGGTGGAGGGGCTAACACTGAAGCTTTCTTT. Translated: CASSGGGANTEAFF. The chain recombines TRBV6-8 with TRBJ1-1; maybe TRBD1 (5 bases). Trimming shortened V by 5 bases and J by 2 bases, and 12 bases separated the two germline ends. CDR1 and CDR2 (germline): MNHGY, SAAAGT. This CDR3 is built from 14 residues.